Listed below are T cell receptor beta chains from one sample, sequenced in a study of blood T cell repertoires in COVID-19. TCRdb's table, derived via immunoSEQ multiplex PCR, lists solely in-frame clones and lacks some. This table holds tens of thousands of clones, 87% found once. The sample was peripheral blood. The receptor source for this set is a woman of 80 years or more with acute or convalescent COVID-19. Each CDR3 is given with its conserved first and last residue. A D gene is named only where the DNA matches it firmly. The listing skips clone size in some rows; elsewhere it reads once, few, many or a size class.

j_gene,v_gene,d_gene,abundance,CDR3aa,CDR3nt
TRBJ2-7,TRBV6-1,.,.,CASSEARGEQYF,TGTGCCAGCAGTGAAGCTAGGGGGGAGCAGTACTTC
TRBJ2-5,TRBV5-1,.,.,CASSLSVAAQETQYF,TGCGCCAGCAGCTTGTCCGTGGCGGCTCAAGAGACCCAGTACTTC
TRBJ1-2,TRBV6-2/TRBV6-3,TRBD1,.,CASSLTGNYGYTF,TGTGCCAGCAGTCTGACAGGGAACTATGGCTACACCTTC
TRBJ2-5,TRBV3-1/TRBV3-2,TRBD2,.,CASSQGSSGRRGEETQYF,TGTGCCAGCAGTCAAGGGAGTAGCGGGAGGAGAGGTGAAGAGACCCAGTACTTC
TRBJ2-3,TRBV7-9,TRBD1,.,CASSPWTGESTDTQYF,TGTGCCAGCAGCCCGTGGACAGGGGAAAGCACAGATACGCAGTATTTT
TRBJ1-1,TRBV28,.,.,CASQTGADTEAFF,TGTGCCAGTCAGACAGGAGCGGACACTGAAGCTTTCTTT
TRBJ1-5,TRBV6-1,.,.,CASSEGWAGIQPQHF,TGTGCCAGCAGTGAAGGGTGGGCAGGGATTCAGCCCCAGCATTTT
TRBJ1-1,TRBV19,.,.,CASSIGQGTEAFF,TGTGCCAGTAGTATAGGCCAGGGGACTGAAGCTTTCTTT
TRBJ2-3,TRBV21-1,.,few,CASLASGSTDTQYF,TGTGCCAGCCTGGCTAGCGGTAGCACAGATACGCAGTATTTT
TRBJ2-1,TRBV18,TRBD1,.,CASSPPGQGKNEQFF,TGTGCCAGCTCACCACCGGGACAGGGGAAAAATGAGCAGTTCTTC
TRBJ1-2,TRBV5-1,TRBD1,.,CASGAGGDYGYTF,TGCGCCTCGGGGGCAGGGGGCGACTATGGCTACACCTTC
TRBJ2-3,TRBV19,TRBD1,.,CASSIEWTGGPDTQYF,TGTGCCAGTAGTATAGAGTGGACAGGCGGCCCCGATACGCAGTATTTT
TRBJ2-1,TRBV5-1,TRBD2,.,CASSLDSGGGVEQFF,TGCGCCAGCAGCTTGGATAGCGGGGGGGGCGTTGAGCAGTTCTTC
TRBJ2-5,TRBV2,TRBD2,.,CASSEARLGGETQYF,TGTGCCAGCAGTGAAGCGCGTCTGGGGGGGGAGACCCAGTACTTC
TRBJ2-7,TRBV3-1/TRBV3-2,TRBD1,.,CASRPQGGSYEQYF,TGTGCCAGCAGGCCACAGGGGGGCTCCTACGAGCAGTACTTC
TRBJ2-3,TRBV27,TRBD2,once,CASSLWTSGSLGTQYF,TGTGCCAGCAGTCTATGGACTAGCGGGAGCTTGGGTACGCAGTATTTT
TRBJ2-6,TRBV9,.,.,CASTPVVGGSGANVLTF,TGTGCCAGCACCCCCGTGGTGGGGGGCTCTGGGGCCAACGTCCTGACTTTC
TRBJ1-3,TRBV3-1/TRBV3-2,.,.,CASSPIEGVAGNTIYF,TGTGCCAGCAGCCCTATCGAGGGGGTAGCGGGAAACACCATATATTTT
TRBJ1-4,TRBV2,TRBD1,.,CASTGTGGVTNEKLFF,TGTGCCAGCACCGGGACAGGGGGTGTCACTAATGAAAAACTGTTTTTT
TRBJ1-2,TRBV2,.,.,CASRTGSGRIDGYTF,TGTGCCAGCAGGACAGGTTCCGGCAGGATCGATGGCTACACCTTC
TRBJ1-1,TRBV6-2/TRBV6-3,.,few,CASSYSKNRMNTEAFF,TGTGCCAGCAGTTACTCGAAAAACAGGATGAACACTGAAGCTTTCTTT
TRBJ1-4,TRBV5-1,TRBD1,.,CASSSGRDSRFEANEKLFF,TGCGCCAGCAGCTCCGGCCGGGACAGCCGGTTTGAAGCTAATGAAAAACTGTTTTTT
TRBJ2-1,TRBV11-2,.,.,CASSFAAGEQFF,TGTGCCAGCAGCTTTGCCGCGGGTGAGCAGTTCTTC
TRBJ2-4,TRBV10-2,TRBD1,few,CASRRTGDGAKNIQYF,TGCGCCAGCAGAAGGACAGGGGACGGGGCCAAAAACATTCAGTACTTC
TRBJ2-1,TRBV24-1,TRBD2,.,CATSDSGGGQMGQFF,TGTGCCACCAGTGATAGCGGGGGGGGCCAAATGGGGCAGTTCTTC
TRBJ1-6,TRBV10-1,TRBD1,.,CASGAILGSQGVNSPLHF,TGCGCCAGCGGGGCCATACTGGGATCACAGGGGGTTAATTCACCCCTCCACTTT